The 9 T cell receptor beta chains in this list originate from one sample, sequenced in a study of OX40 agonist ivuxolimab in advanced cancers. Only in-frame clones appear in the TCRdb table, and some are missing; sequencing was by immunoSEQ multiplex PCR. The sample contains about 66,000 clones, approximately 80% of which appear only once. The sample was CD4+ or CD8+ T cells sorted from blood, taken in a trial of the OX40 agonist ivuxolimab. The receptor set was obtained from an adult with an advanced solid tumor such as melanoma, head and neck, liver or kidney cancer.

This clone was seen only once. The CDR3 nucleotides are TGTGCCAGCACCAAAAGCCTGACAGGCTATGGCTACACCTTC. Protein: CASTKSLTGYGYTF. The chain is built from TRBV6-5 and TRBJ1-2; D is perhaps TRBD1 (6 bases). The CDR3 totals 14 residues. Trimming cost V 7 bases and J 4 bases, with 16 bases left between them. Germline CDR1 and CDR2: MNHEY and SVGAGI.

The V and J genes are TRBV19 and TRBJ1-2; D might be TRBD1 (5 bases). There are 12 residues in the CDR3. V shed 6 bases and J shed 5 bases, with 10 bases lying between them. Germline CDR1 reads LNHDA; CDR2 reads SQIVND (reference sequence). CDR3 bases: TGTGCCAGTAGCCAGGGCTATTATGGCTACACCTTC. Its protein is CASSQGYYGYTF.

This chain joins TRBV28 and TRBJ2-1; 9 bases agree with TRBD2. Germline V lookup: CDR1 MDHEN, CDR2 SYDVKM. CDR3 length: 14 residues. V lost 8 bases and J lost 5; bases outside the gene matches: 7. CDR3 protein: CASPPSGANNEQFF. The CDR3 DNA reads TGTGCCAGCCCCCCTAGCGGGGCAAACAATGAGCAGTTCTTC.

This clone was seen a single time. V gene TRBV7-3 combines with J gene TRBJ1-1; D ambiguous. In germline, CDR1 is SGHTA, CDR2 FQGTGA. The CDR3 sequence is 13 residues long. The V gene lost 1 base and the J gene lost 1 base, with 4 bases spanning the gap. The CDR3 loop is CASSLIENTEAFF. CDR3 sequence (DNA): TGTGCCAGCAGCTTAATAGAGAACACTGAAGCTTTCTTT.

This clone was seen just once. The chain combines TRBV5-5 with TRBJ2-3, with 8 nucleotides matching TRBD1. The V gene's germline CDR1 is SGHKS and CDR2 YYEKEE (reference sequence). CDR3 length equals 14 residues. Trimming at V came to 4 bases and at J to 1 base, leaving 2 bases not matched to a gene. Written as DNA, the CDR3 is TGTGCCAGCAGCCCAGGGGGCGGCACAGATACGCAGTATTTT. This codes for CASSPGGGTDTQYF.

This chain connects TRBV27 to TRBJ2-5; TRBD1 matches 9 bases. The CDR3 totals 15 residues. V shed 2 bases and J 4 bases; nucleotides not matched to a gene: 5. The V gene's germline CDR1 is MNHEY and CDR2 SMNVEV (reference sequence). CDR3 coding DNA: TGTGCCAGCAGTTTAGGGACAGGGAGCGCAGAGACCCAGTACTTC. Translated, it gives CASSLGTGSAETQYF.

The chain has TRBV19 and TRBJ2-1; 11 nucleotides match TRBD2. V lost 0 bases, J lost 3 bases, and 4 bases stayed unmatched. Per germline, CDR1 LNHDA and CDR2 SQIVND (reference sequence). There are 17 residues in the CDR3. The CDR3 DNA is TGTGCCAGTAGTATAGACCTACTAGCGGGGGTCTACAATGAGCAGTTCTTC. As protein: CASSIDLLAGVYNEQFF.

The CDR3 nucleotides read TGTGCCAGCAGGGAATCCGGAAGAATATCCAACTATGGCTACACCTTC. This sequence encodes CASRESGRISNYGYTF. This chain joins TRBV6-1 and TRBJ1-2, with unresolved D. Trimming pared 6 bases from V and 2 bases from J, leaving 19 bases between. This CDR3 comprises 16 residues. The germline V gene has CDR1 MNHNS and CDR2 SASEGT.

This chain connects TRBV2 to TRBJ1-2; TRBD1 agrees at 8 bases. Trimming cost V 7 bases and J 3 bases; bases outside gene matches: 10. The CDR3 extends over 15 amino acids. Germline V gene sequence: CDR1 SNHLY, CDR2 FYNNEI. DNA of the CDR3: TGTGCCAGCACCATACAGGGGGTGAGCGACTATGGCTACACCTTC. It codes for CASTIQGVSDYGYTF.